This T cell receptor beta chain stems from a study of cytomegalovirus exposure and HLA in healthy donors. The germline V gene has CDR1 SGHRS and CDR2 YFSETQ. The CDR3 spans 15 residues. V was clipped by 2 bases and J by 4 bases; unmatched bases: 6. About this clone itself: What it binds is unknown.

Overall study findings and caveats: When a later analysis compared HLA-associated TCR beta chains with equally common others, the HLA-associated chains turned out to be more clonally expanded and to have lower generation probabilities.

Primers included in the PCR were 60 Vbeta and 13 Jbeta primers. Here immunoSEQ multiplex PCR was the method, and the copy in TCRdb shows in-frame clones only, minus some. Altogether 150,000 to 200,000 clones are present, roughly 77% being singletons, with the ten largest covering 4% to 5%. This chain connects TRBV5-1 to TRBJ2-5, with 9 nucleotides matching TRBD2. Sequenced sample: PBMCs. The source of this sequence is a man aged 18 to 30 in good health and CMV-seropositive. CDR3 DNA: TGCGCCAGCAGCTTACGACTAGCGGTCGGAGAGACCCAGTACTTC. This codes for CASSLRLAVGETQYF.